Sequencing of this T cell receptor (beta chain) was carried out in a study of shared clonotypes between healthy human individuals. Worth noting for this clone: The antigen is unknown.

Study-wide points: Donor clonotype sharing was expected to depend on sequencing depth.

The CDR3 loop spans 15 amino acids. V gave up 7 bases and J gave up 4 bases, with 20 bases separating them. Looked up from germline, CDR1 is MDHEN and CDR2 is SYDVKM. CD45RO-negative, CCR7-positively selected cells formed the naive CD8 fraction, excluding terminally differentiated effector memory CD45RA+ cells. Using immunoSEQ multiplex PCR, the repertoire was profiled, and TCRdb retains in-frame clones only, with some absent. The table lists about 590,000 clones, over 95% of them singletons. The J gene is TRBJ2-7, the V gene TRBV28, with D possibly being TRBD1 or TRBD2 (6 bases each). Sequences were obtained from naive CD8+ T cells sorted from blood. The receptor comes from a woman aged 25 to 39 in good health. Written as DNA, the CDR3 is TGTGCCAGCATCCCCCTCTGGGGGGCTGGGTACGAGCAGTACTTC. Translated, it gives CASIPLWGAGYEQYF.